This TCR beta chain emerged from a study of human T cells and chemical hapten exposure. Via MiXCR, TCRdb re-called the RACE reads, giving one row per CDR3 protein. The sample carries under 110,000 distinct CDR3 sequences, more than 10% recorded once. This clonotype has more than one count but fewer than ten. Time point reported: pre-sensitization, week 0. Treatment denoted: therapeutic diphenylcyclopropenone sensitization with weekly scalp DPC. V was trimmed by 3 bases and J by 0 bases, leaving 8 bases between them. The CDR3 sequence is 14 residues long. Germline V gene sequence: CDR1 KGHSH, CDR2 LQKENI.

Specimen: whole blood, collected in connection with sensitization to the hapten diphenylcyclopropenone (DPC). This TCR derives from a woman between 45 and 60 years old with alopecia areata. Some clones in this sample may be carry-over from other donors' samples. This chain uses TRBV18 with TRBJ1-2; D is uncertain. Here the CDR3 DNA reads TGTGCCAGCTCACCCAATGAGGCTAACTATGGCTACACCTTC. Its protein is CASSPNEANYGYTF.